The clone carrying this T cell receptor (beta chain) was detected once. The CDR3 contains 11 residues. Trimming removed 8 bases from V and 5 bases from J, with 9 bases in between. The germline V gene has CDR1 LNHDA and CDR2 SQIVND (reference sequence). The protocol was immunoSEQ multiplex PCR, while the TCRdb copy is restricted to in-frame clones and leaves out a portion. The sample consists of 250,000 to 300,000 clones, roughly nine tenths of them appearing once. This specimen belongs to a study of blood T cell repertoires in COVID-19. The TCR sequence derives from a woman in her twenties or thirties with COVID-19, enrolled during active disease. The source material was peripheral blood. The chain uses TRBV19 and TRBJ1-1; D is perhaps TRBD1 (5 bases). The CDR3 DNA reads as TGTGCCAGTCGTCGGGGGACTGAAGCTTTCTTT. This translates into CASRRGTEAFF.